These T cell receptor beta chains were read from a single sample in a study of blood T cell repertoires in COVID-19. The method was immunoSEQ multiplex PCR; TCRdb's version includes in-frame clones alone and lacks a portion of them. The sample lists fewer than 300,000 clones, 83% occurring once. The sequencing sample was made of peripheral blood. The source of these receptors is a woman aged 45-65 years who had recovered from COVID-19. CDR3s include the opening cysteine and the closing phenylalanine or tryptophan. Each record gives: clone size, D gene, J gene, V gene, CDR3 DNA, CDR3 protein. A D gene is named only where the DNA matches it firmly. Clone sizes are given selectively: once, few, many, or a class where the clone is expanded.

NA | TRBD1 | TRBJ2-1 | TRBV19 | TGTGCCAGTAATATCGGGACAGACTACAATGAGCAGTTCTTC | CASNIGTDYNEQFF
NA | TRBD2 | TRBJ2-1 | TRBV11-3 | TGTGCCAGCAGCTCCGCTGGGACTAGCGGGGGGGAACGAAACAATGAGCAGTTCTTC | CASSSAGTSGGERNNEQFF
NA | NA | TRBJ1-6 | TRBV7-2 | TGTGCCAGCAGCTTCGATTCACCCCTCCACTTT | CASSFDSPLHF
NA | NA | TRBJ2-5 | TRBV7-6 | TGTGCCAGCAGTGAGACTCGGGAGACCCAGTACTTC | CASSETRETQYF
NA | NA | TRBJ1-2 | TRBV18 | TGTGCCAGCTCTTTCCCGGGGGTCGGCTACACCTTC | CASSFPGVGYTF
NA | TRBD1 | TRBJ1-5 | TRBV24-1 | TGTGCCACCAGTGATGCACAGGGGATAAATCAGCCCCAGCATTTT | CATSDAQGINQPQHF
NA | TRBD1 | TRBJ2-4 | TRBV29-1 | TGCAGCGTTGAAGCCAGGACAGGGGCCATGAACATTCAGTACTTC | CSVEARTGAMNIQYF
few | TRBD1 | TRBJ1-1 | TRBV5-6 | TGTGCCAGCAGCATGACAGGGTCGCCTGAAGCTTTCTTT | CASSMTGSPEAFF
NA | TRBD1 | TRBJ1-6 | TRBV6-5 | TGTGCCAGCACTCCGGGACAGTTAAATTCACCCCTCCACTTT | CASTPGQLNSPLHF
once | TRBD1 | TRBJ1-1 | TRBV28 | TGTGCCAGCAGTTTCAGGGGGCACACTGAAGCTTTCTTT | CASSFRGHTEAFF
NA | TRBD2 | TRBJ2-2 | TRBV7-3 | TGTGCCACCACCCCGGGGGGGGAAACCGGGGAGCTGTTTTTT | CATTPGGETGELFF
once | NA | TRBJ2-7 | TRBV27 | TGTGCCAGCAGTCCCCCGGGGGGCCGTATCTACGAGCAGTACTTC | CASSPPGGRIYEQYF
NA | NA | TRBJ2-3 | TRBV5-1 | TGCGCCAGCAGCTTGGCCAAGTTTCTAGCTTCCACAGATACGCAGTATTTT | CASSLAKFLASTDTQYF
few | NA | TRBJ1-6 | TRBV20-1 | TGCAGTGCTGCCGTTAGCGGGGAAGTCTCCTTT | CSAAVSGEVSF
NA | TRBD2 | TRBJ2-1 | TRBV19 | TGTGCCAGTAGTATCGTAGGTCTAGCGGGGGGGTTTGAGCAGTTCTTC | CASSIVGLAGGFEQFF
NA | NA | TRBJ1-1 | TRBV19 | TGTGCCAGTAGGAACGAAGGGGTTACGAACACTGAAGCTTTCTTT | CASRNEGVTNTEAFF
NA | NA | TRBJ1-2 | TRBV28 | TGTGCCACCAGGGCCGGGTCCCTTAACTATGGCTACACCTTC | CATRAGSLNYGYTF
NA | TRBD2 | TRBJ2-5 | TRBV11-3 | TGTGCCAGCAGCCCATCCCTCAGCGGGAGAAGGGGGACCCAGTACTTC | CASSPSLSGRRGTQYF
NA | TRBD1 | TRBJ1-4 | TRBV5-1 | TGCGCCAGCAGCTTGGAGGACAGGGGTGAAAAACTGTTTTTT | CASSLEDRGEKLFF
NA | NA | TRBJ2-7 | TRBV10-1 | TGCGCCAGCAGTGAGGGTCTCCCCCCGGGGAGGAAGGACGCCTACGAGCAGTACTTC | CASSEGLPPGRKDAYEQYF
NA | NA | TRBJ1-5 | TRBV19 | TGTGCCAGTAGTTACGGTCGGGGCAATCAGCCCCAGCATTTT | CASSYGRGNQPQHF
once | NA | TRBJ2-7 | TRBV5-4 | TGTGCCAGCAGCTTGGGTGTGAGCAGCGTATACGAGCAGTACTTC | CASSLGVSSVYEQYF
NA | TRBD2 | TRBJ2-1 | TRBV3-1/TRBV3-2 | TGTGCCAGCAGCCAAGATAAGGACGGGGCTAGCGGGAGGGCCCCCTACAATGAGCAGTTCTTC | CASSQDKDGASGRAPYNEQFF
NA | TRBD1 | TRBJ1-2 | TRBV14 | TGTGCCAGCAGCCAAGATGAGACAGGGTATTATGGCTACACCTTC | CASSQDETGYYGYTF
NA | TRBD2 | TRBJ2-2 | TRBV2 | TGTGCCAGCAGCATAGCGGGGGGGCCGGGGGAGCTGTTTTTT | CASSIAGGPGELFF
NA | TRBD1 | TRBJ2-7 | TRBV6-5 | TGTGCCAGCAGTTACGACAGGGTCCTTTCAACCTACGAGCAGTACTTC | CASSYDRVLSTYEQYF
NA | NA | TRBJ2-2 | TRBV12-3/TRBV12-4 | TGTGCCAGCAGCACATACACCGGGGAGCTGTTTTTT | CASSTYTGELFF
NA | TRBD2 | TRBJ2-3 | TRBV4-3 | TGCGCCAGCAGCCAACTTCTAGCGGGAGGGGTAGATACGCAGTATTTT | CASSQLLAGGVDTQYF
NA | NA | TRBJ2-7 | TRBV3-1/TRBV3-2 | TGTGCCAGCAGCCAATTAAAGAAATTGCGGGTTGGCTACGAGCAGTACTTC | CASSQLKKLRVGYEQYF
NA | TRBD1 | TRBJ1-2 | TRBV9 | TGTGCCAGCAGCCCGCAGACAGGGGGCGCGGTTAATGGCTACACCTTC | CASSPQTGGAVNGYTF
NA | TRBD1 | TRBJ1-2 | TRBV19 | TGTGCCAGTAGTATGGGGACAGCTTATGGCTACACCTTC | CASSMGTAYGYTF
NA | TRBD2 | TRBJ2-3 | TRBV30 | TGTGCCTGGAGTGGTATAGCGGGAGTAACAGATACGCAGTATTTT | CAWSGIAGVTDTQYF
NA | TRBD2 | TRBJ2-1 | TRBV6-1 | TGTGCCAGCAGTGAACAAAGCGGGGCCTACAATGAGCAGTTCTTC | CASSEQSGAYNEQFF
NA | TRBD1 | TRBJ2-7 | TRBV19 | TGTGCCAGTAGTAGGACCGACAGGGTAGCCGCCTACGAGCAGTACTTC | CASSRTDRVAAYEQYF
NA | NA | TRBJ1-2 | TRBV28 | TGTGCCAGCAGTCTATTCATCTATGGCTACACCTTC | CASSLFIYGYTF
NA | NA | TRBJ2-2 | TRBV28 | TGTGCCAGCAGGAAGGCCAGGGTTGAAACCGGGGAGCTGTTTTTT | CASRKARVETGELFF
NA | NA | TRBJ2-3 | TRBV19 | TGTGCCAGTAGTATGTTGGGCGGAGGACGCACAGATACGCAGTATTTT | CASSMLGGGRTDTQYF
NA | TRBD2 | TRBJ2-1 | TRBV6-2/TRBV6-3 | TGTGCCAGCAGTTATCCGGGGGGGAATGAGCAGTTCTTC | CASSYPGGNEQFF
NA | NA | TRBJ2-5 | TRBV5-1 | TGCGCCAGCAGCTTGGAATTTGTGCGGGGCCAAGAGACCCAGTACTTC | CASSLEFVRGQETQYF
NA | NA | TRBJ2-7 | TRBV6-2/TRBV6-3 | TGTGCCAGCAGTATATCCTCCTACGAGCAGTACTTC | CASSISSYEQYF
NA | NA | TRBJ2-1 | TRBV6-2/TRBV6-3 | TGTGCCAGCAGTTACTCGGACAGTTTGGATGAGCAGTTCTTC | CASSYSDSLDEQFF
once | TRBD1 | TRBJ1-6 | TRBV18 | TGTGCCAGCTCACTCGTGGACAGGGGCCATTCACCCCTCCACTTT | CASSLVDRGHSPLHF
NA | TRBD1 | TRBJ2-3 | TRBV6-5 | TGTGCCAGCAGTTACTCGGGACAGGGTACAGATACGCAGTATTTT | CASSYSGQGTDTQYF
once | NA | TRBJ1-2 | TRBV24-1 | TGTGCCACCAGTGACACCGACGCTACGGGGTATGGCTACACCTTC | CATSDTDATGYGYTF
few | NA | TRBJ2-6 | TRBV20-1 | TGCAGTGCTAGTAGCGGAGGCGGCTCTGGGGCCAACGTCCTGACTTTC | CSASSGGGSGANVLTF
NA | TRBD2 | TRBJ2-7 | TRBV9 | TGTGCCAGCAGCGCTAGACTAGCGGGGCTCAACGAGCAGTACTTC | CASSARLAGLNEQYF
NA | TRBD2 | TRBJ2-7 | TRBV7-2 | TGTGCCAGCAGCTTGACTAGCGGGGGAACCTACGAGCAGTACTTC | CASSLTSGGTYEQYF
NA | TRBD1 | TRBJ1-6 | TRBV5-1 | TGCGCCAGCAGCCTCGGGACAGAAAATTCACCCCTCCACTTT | CASSLGTENSPLHF
few | NA | TRBJ1-1 | TRBV7-2 | TGTGCCAGCAGCTCTCAACACCAGAACACTGAAGCTTTCTTT | CASSSQHQNTEAFF
NA | NA | TRBJ1-1 | TRBV7-8 | TGTGCCAGCAGCTTAGGTTTGGAGCCTTACACTGAAGCTTTCTTT | CASSLGLEPYTEAFF
NA | TRBD1 | TRBJ1-4 | TRBV4-2 | TGTGCCAGCAGCCCCCTGGGACAGGGGGCGGCAACTAATGAAAAACTGTTTTTT | CASSPLGQGAATNEKLFF
NA | NA | TRBJ1-4 | TRBV6-5 | TGTGCCAGCAGTCCGGCTGGGGGGAATGAAAAACTGTTTTTT | CASSPAGGNEKLFF
once | NA | TRBJ2-3 | TRBV29-1 | TGCAGCGTTCTGCCCAAACAGCACACAGATACGCAGTATTTT | CSVLPKQHTDTQYF
NA | TRBD2 | TRBJ2-7 | TRBV4-3 | TGCGCCAGCAGCCAAGGTGGGACTAGCGGGAGTCGCGAGCAGTACTTC | CASSQGGTSGSREQYF
NA | TRBD1 | TRBJ1-5 | TRBV18 | TGTGCCAGCTCACCCGGGACAGGGGGACAGCCCCAGCATTTT | CASSPGTGGQPQHF
NA | TRBD2 | TRBJ2-1 | TRBV10-2 | TGCGCCAGCGGGGGACTAGCGGGGTATTACAATGAGCAGTTCTTC | CASGGLAGYYNEQFF
NA | NA | TRBJ1-3 | TRBV15 | TGTGCCACCAGCAGAGTGGGAGGGGCTGGAAACACCATATATTTT | CATSRVGGAGNTIYF
NA | TRBD1 | TRBJ2-3 | TRBV28 | TGTGCCAGCAGTAACTCGGGACAGGGGTCCGATACGCAGTATTTT | CASSNSGQGSDTQYF
NA | TRBD2 | TRBJ2-3 | TRBV28 | TGTGCCAGCACCTCACGGGCGCTAGCGGGAGTGTTAGATACGCAGTATTTT | CASTSRALAGVLDTQYF